This T cell receptor (beta chain) was sequenced in a study of radiation and T cells in renal cell carcinoma. Treatment reported: treatment-naive control, cytoreductive nephrectomy. Control tumor donors were a few females and more than ten males, median age roughly 62 years. Sequencing was performed with immunoSEQ multiplex PCR; in TCRdb, only in-frame clones are kept and a portion is missing. The table shows about 10,000 clones, with roughly 60% occurring only once. The length of the CDR3 is 16 residues. J lost 2 bases, V lost 4 bases, and 9 bases had no gene match. CDR1 is MNHNY, CDR2 SVGAGI, per germline (reference sequence).

Specimen: tumor tissue, collected from a patient whose treatment was nephrectomy without radiotherapy. This sequence was found in a man in his forties or fifties with renal cell carcinoma. The chain has TRBV6-6 and TRBJ2-3, with 7 bases that match TRBD2. CDR3 sequence reads: CASSSPGTTLTDTQYF. In DNA form, the CDR3 reads TGTGCCAGCAGTTCACCCGGGACTACCCTCACAGATACGCAGTATTTT.